This TCR beta chain was recovered during a study of cytomegalovirus exposure and HLA in healthy donors. Study-wide background: HLA-typed donors contributed about 85 million unique TCRs, which were held in an early data release. General study findings and limits: Among TCR beta chains, those listed as cytomegalovirus-associated numbered roughly 150. Later analysis placed DRB1 highest and HLA-C lowest in TCR association rates, which differed by HLA locus.

There are 13 residues in the CDR3. Germline V gene lookup returns CDR1 SEHNR and CDR2 FQNEAQ (reference sequence). Unmatched junction bases numbered 9, after V lost 1 base and J lost 15 bases. 13 Jbeta primers and 60 Vbeta primers were used for the PCR. This table comes from immunoSEQ multiplex PCR, and its TCRdb copy is limited to in-frame clones, with some not included. The profile covers over 150,000 clones, with roughly 80% appearing a single time and 8% to 10% taken by the ten largest. A word on this clone: Its specificity is unknown.

The sequenced sample was PBMCs. The sequence was obtained from a male donor in good health and CMV-seropositive. The J gene is TRBJ2-1, the V gene TRBV7-9, with TRBD2 identical over 7 bases. CDR3 sequence reads: CASSLEGLPSPFF. The CDR3 bases are TGTGCCAGCAGCTTAGAGGGACTACCGTCTCCGTTCTTC.